The sequence of this TCR beta chain was determined in a study of beta chain bispecific antibodies for T cell cancers (dated by TCRdb to the early 2020s). Regarding the study in general: After T cells from healthy donors were cocultured with bispecific antibodies and T cell leukemia lines, the researchers used TRBV sequencing of the cells that survived to measure how much each TRBV family was depleted. On the cell surface, TRBV12 (TRBV12-3) was expressed by Jurkat cells, whereas TRBV5-5 was expressed by HPB-ALL cells. Paper-wide results and their limitations: Every sequenced sample contained a mix of leukemia cell line cells and normal T cells, and most targeted TRBV signal came from the leukemia cells rather than from the normal T cells. Cross-reactivity of the anti-TRBV5-5 antibody with TRBV5-6 was attributed to high sequence similarity between the two genes.

T cells were expanded from blood mononuclear cells with anti-CD3 antibody OKT3 or CD3/CD28 Dynabeads for approximately three days. The expanded T cells were grown in RPMI 1640 containing approximately 10% fetal bovine serum, recombinant human IL-2 (around 94 IU/ml) and IL-7 (approximately 5 ng/ml). Cocultures combined about 50,000 normal T cells with about 50,000 target cells and bispecific antibody in about 100 ul, incubated 17 hours at 37°C. Each bispecific antibody was composed of two single-chain variable fragments, which were expressed in a single-chain diabody format with a His tag. Healthy human donors supplied the effector T cells, with peripheral blood mononuclear cells isolated from leukapheresis samples using Ficoll density gradient centrifugation. The libraries included unique molecular identifier barcodes, and the barcodes were used to quantify clonotypes. Qiagen AllPrep DNA/RNA Micro kits were used to isolate total RNA, and an Agilent TapeStation was used to check RNA quality. TCR beta libraries were built by 5' RACE: cDNA synthesis followed by two PCR steps using TCR beta constant-region gene-specific primers. TCR beta libraries were sequenced on an Illumina MiSeq platform. From the authors' description of their analysis: Reads were processed with MIGEC, MiXCR and VDJtools. To get a clonotype's frequency, the unique molecular identifiers belonging to that clonotype were divided by all unique molecular identifiers in the sample. Nonfunctional TRBV genes classified in IMGT as pseudogenes or open reading frames, for example TRBV1, TRBV12-1 and TRBV21, were left out. Clones were called with MiXCR by TCRdb after fastp trimmed the public reads at Q25, and only in-frame beta chains were retained. A single entry per CDR3 protein holds the most common genes and DNA from its merged rows. TCRdb, not the original authors, processed these V and J calls. The sample profile shows just over 20,000 distinct CDR3 sequences; approximately 2.6% of them were found once. The top ten clones comprise approximately 30% of the sample.

The CDR3 spans 13 residues, from the cysteine through the phenylalanine. The read is trimmed to its CDR3 DNA, 39 bases read in frame from base 1. CDR1 is given as LNHDA and CDR2 as SQIVND, both from the germline V gene (reference sequence). Between the V and J ends, shortened by 7 bases and 4 bases respectively, the junction contains 13 bases. This clonotype was counted a few times. The clone's antigen remains unknown. No per-base quality is available; no much larger clone lies one base away. This TCR came from a human donor in good health. Some clones in this sample may be carry-over from other donors' samples. The V and J genes are TRBV19 and TRBJ1-2, and possibly TRBD1, on 5 matching bases. The sample taken for sequencing was healthy donor T cells cultured with leukemia cells. The DNA is TGTGCCAGTACCGGGGACGGGACCTATGGCTACACCTTC. It translates as CASTGDGTYGYTF.